This is a list of T cell receptor beta chains from one sample in a study of cytomegalovirus exposure and HLA in healthy donors. Only in-frame clones appear in the TCRdb table, and some are missing; sequencing was by immunoSEQ multiplex PCR. The sample table includes approximately 130,000 clones. The sample was PBMCs. These receptors came from a woman aged 55-75 years in good health and CMV-seronegative. The CDR3 runs from the conserved cysteine through the conserved F or W. Fields, in order: V gene, D gene, J gene, CDR3 DNA, CDR3 protein. The D gene is left open where the match is weak.

TRBV5-1	TRBD2	TRBJ2-7	TGCGCCAGCAGCTTGGGTGCGGGAGGGGATGAGCAGTACTTC	CASSLGAGGDEQYF
TRBV7-9	NA	TRBJ2-7	TGTGCCAGCAGCTTTGGCGGTTACTCCTACGAGCAGTACTTC	CASSFGGYSYEQYF
TRBV27	TRBD1	TRBJ1-4	TGTGCCAGCACTCGTAGGGCAGGGGGCTTGAGAAATGAAAAACTGTTTTTT	CASTRRAGGLRNEKLFF
TRBV6-5	NA	TRBJ1-2	TGTGCCAGCAGGGAGGGTCCGGGAGGTGGCTACACCTTC	CASREGPGGGYTF
TRBV6-5	NA	TRBJ1-1	TGTGCCAGCAGCCCCAGGGACACTGAAGCTTTCTTT	CASSPRDTEAFF
TRBV7-9	NA	TRBJ1-2	TGTGCCAGCAGCTTAACGGGGGGCGAAGGCTACACCTTC	CASSLTGGEGYTF
TRBV2	NA	TRBJ1-2	TGTGCCAGCAGTGAAGGGCCCTCGCGGGGGGCGAAGGATGGCTACACCTTC	CASSEGPSRGAKDGYTF
TRBV6-5	TRBD1	TRBJ1-5	TGTGCCACCAGGACAGGGGGATTAAATCAGCCCCAGCATTTT	CATRTGGLNQPQHF
TRBV27	NA	TRBJ1-1	TGTGCCAGCAAGGGAGGTCGGCCCGGGAACACTGAAGCTTTCTTT	CASKGGRPGNTEAFF
TRBV28	NA	TRBJ1-2	TGTGCCAGCAGTTCCTCTGTTAACTATGGCTACACCTTC	CASSSSVNYGYTF
TRBV28	TRBD1	TRBJ1-4	TGTGCCAGCAGTTTGACAGGGGAAAATGAAAAACTGTTTTTT	CASSLTGENEKLFF
TRBV7-9	NA	TRBJ1-1	TGTGCCAGCAGCCCAAAGATTGGGCGGGGGGAGACTGAAGCTTTCTTT	CASSPKIGRGETEAFF
TRBV28	NA	TRBJ2-7	TGTGCCAGCGTGGACAGTTCGAGGCAGTACTTC	CASVDSSRQYF
TRBV5-4	TRBD2	TRBJ2-5	TGTGCCAGCGGACTAGAAGAGACCCAGTACTTC	CASGLEETQYF
TRBV11-2	NA	TRBJ2-7	TGTGCCAGCAGCTTAGTTTTAGCGAGAACGCGAGTAGGGGAGCAGTACTTC	CASSLVLARTRVGEQYF
TRBV5-1	TRBD1	TRBJ2-1	TGCGCCAGCAGCTTGGCCGGGACAGAATACAATGAGCAGTTCTTC	CASSLAGTEYNEQFF
TRBV5-1	TRBD2	TRBJ2-7	TGCGCCAGCAGCTTAGGACTAGCGGGAGGGGGACACGAGCAGTACTTC	CASSLGLAGGGHEQYF
TRBV27	TRBD2	TRBJ2-7	TGTGCCAGCAGTTTTCGGTACCCGGTTCTAGCGGGAACTTACGAGCAGTACTTC	CASSFRYPVLAGTYEQYF
TRBV5-1	TRBD1	TRBJ1-5	TGCGCCAGCAGCTTGAGTGGGACAGGGAATCAGCCCCAGCATTTT	CASSLSGTGNQPQHF
TRBV6-1	NA	TRBJ2-1	TGTGCCAGCGCAAAATGGAGTAGCGATGAGCAGTTCTTC	CASAKWSSDEQFF
TRBV5-8	TRBD2	TRBJ2-7	TGTGCCAGCGATGACCCGGCGGGGGTCTACGAGCAGTACTTC	CASDDPAGVYEQYF
TRBV7-2	NA	TRBJ2-5	TGTGCCAGCACCTTGGGCCTAGCGACGCCCCTGGAGACCCAGTACTTC	CASTLGLATPLETQYF
TRBV29-1	NA	TRBJ1-1	TGCAGCGTTGGGGGGGTAGCGAACACTGAAGCTTTCTTT	CSVGGVANTEAFF
TRBV7-6	NA	TRBJ2-5	TGTGCCAGCGGGGACTCGAACCAAGAGACCCAGTACTTC	CASGDSNQETQYF
TRBV23-1	TRBD2	TRBJ2-3	TGCGCCAGCAGTCAATCGTGCCTAGCGGGGGCCGACACAGATACGCAGTATTTT	CASSQSCLAGADTDTQYF
TRBV18	NA	TRBJ2-3	TGTGCCAGCTCACCGAGGGGGGGCCACACAGATACGCAGTATTTT	CASSPRGGHTDTQYF
TRBV6-4	NA	TRBJ2-3	TGTGCCAGCAGTGCGAAGGGAGGACGCACAGATACGCAGTATTTT	CASSAKGGRTDTQYF
TRBV6-4	NA	TRBJ2-1	TGTGCCAGCAGTTCAATTAGCGGTTCGGACTCCTACAATGAGCAGTTCTTC	CASSSISGSDSYNEQFF
TRBV18	NA	TRBJ2-3	TGTGCCAGCTCACCACCCTCCACAGATACGCAGTATTTT	CASSPPSTDTQYF
TRBV11-1	NA	TRBJ1-3	TGTGCCAGCAGCTTTGAGAGCTCTGGAAACACCATATATTTT	CASSFESSGNTIYF
TRBV28	NA	TRBJ2-7	TGTGCCAGCAGTTTGATTGGAAAGAGGAGGACCTACGAGCAGTACTTC	CASSLIGKRRTYEQYF
TRBV5-1	NA	TRBJ1-5	TGCGCCAGCAGCCAGGTCGGGGATCAGCCCCAGCATTTT	CASSQVGDQPQHF
TRBV27	TRBD2	TRBJ2-3	TGTGCCAGCAGTTTACTGACTAGCGGGGGGGCGACAGATACGCAGTATTTT	CASSLLTSGGATDTQYF
TRBV30	NA	TRBJ1-3	TGTGCCTGGAGTGGGCTTGAAAGCGGGACCATATATTTT	CAWSGLESGTIYF
TRBV18	TRBD2	TRBJ2-5	TGTGCCAGCTCACCATCACTAGCGGGAACGGAGACCCAGTACTTC	CASSPSLAGTETQYF
TRBV9	NA	TRBJ2-3	TGTGCCAGCAGCGTACTCCTTACTGCTAGCACAGATACGCAGTATTTT	CASSVLLTASTDTQYF
TRBV4-1	TRBD1	TRBJ1-3	TGCGCCAGCAGCCAAGATATTAGACAGGGGGCAGGGACCATATATTTT	CASSQDIRQGAGTIYF
TRBV19	TRBD2	TRBJ2-1	TGTGCCAGTGATTACGGGACTAGCGGCCACAATGAGCAGTTCTTC	CASDYGTSGHNEQFF
TRBV27	TRBD2	TRBJ2-7	TGTGCCAGCGGGTTAGCGGGGACCTACGAGCAGTACTTC	CASGLAGTYEQYF
TRBV27	TRBD2	TRBJ2-3	TGTGCCAGCGAGTCGCGCCGAGCGGGGGGTAGCACAGATACGCAGTATTTT	CASESRRAGGSTDTQYF
TRBV28	TRBD1	TRBJ2-7	TGTGCCAGCTTATCCCCCGGGACAGGGCACTACGAGCAGTACTTC	CASLSPGTGHYEQYF
TRBV14	TRBD2	TRBJ2-3	TGTGCCAGCAGCCGAAGTGGGACTAGCGGGGACGCTACGCAGTATTTT	CASSRSGTSGDATQYF
TRBV9	NA	TRBJ2-3	TGTGCCAGCAGCGTAGACCAGTTTAGCACAGATACGCAGTATTTT	CASSVDQFSTDTQYF
TRBV27	TRBD2	TRBJ2-7	TGTGCCAGCAGTTTCGGCGGGAGGCTGGACGAGCAGTACTTC	CASSFGGRLDEQYF
TRBV6-5	TRBD1	TRBJ2-7	TGTGCCAGCAGTTACTCGACGGGACAGCGAACCTACGAGCAGTACTTC	CASSYSTGQRTYEQYF
TRBV6-6	NA	TRBJ1-4	TGTGCCAGCAGATTAGACAGGTTTGACGAAAAACTGTTTTTT	CASRLDRFDEKLFF
TRBV6-1	TRBD1	TRBJ1-5	TGTGCCAGCAGTGAACAAGGGGGCAGTCAGCCCCAGCATTTT	CASSEQGGSQPQHF
TRBV5-4	TRBD2	TRBJ2-1	TGTGCCAGCAGGAAGAGGGGAGGGCAGAACAATGAGCAGTTCTTC	CASRKRGGQNNEQFF
TRBV9	NA	TRBJ2-3	TGTGCCAGCAGCGTAGATAGTACAGATACGCAGTATTTT	CASSVDSTDTQYF
TRBV6-7	TRBD1	TRBJ1-1	TGTGCCAGCAGTTTGAATGGACAGGGGGATCGGAACACTGAAGCTTTCTTT	CASSLNGQGDRNTEAFF
TRBV7-9	NA	TRBJ1-6	TGTGCCAGCAGCTTCGGGACATTTTCACCCCTCCACTTT	CASSFGTFSPLHF
TRBV6-5	TRBD2	TRBJ2-5	TGTGCCAGCAGTTACGAAGTGAGCGGGAGCTGGAGGGCCCAGTACTTC	CASSYEVSGSWRAQYF
TRBV10-3	NA	TRBJ2-2	TGTGCCATCACGGGAGGGGGCTTTAACACCGGGGAGCTGTTTTTT	CAITGGGFNTGELFF
TRBV5-1	NA	TRBJ1-1	TGCGCCAGCAGCAACCTAGCGGGATTGATGGACACTGAAGCTTTCTTT	CASSNLAGLMDTEAFF
TRBV2	NA	TRBJ2-1	TGTGCCAGCAGTGATCGCCAGGTTGGTGAGCAGTTCTTC	CASSDRQVGEQFF
TRBV5-1	TRBD1	TRBJ1-5	TGCGCCAGCAGTGAGAGGGGGCTCGGTCAGCCCCAGCATTTT	CASSERGLGQPQHF
TRBV27	TRBD1	TRBJ2-7	TGTGCCAGCAGTATGAGACAGGGATACGAGCAGTACTTC	CASSMRQGYEQYF